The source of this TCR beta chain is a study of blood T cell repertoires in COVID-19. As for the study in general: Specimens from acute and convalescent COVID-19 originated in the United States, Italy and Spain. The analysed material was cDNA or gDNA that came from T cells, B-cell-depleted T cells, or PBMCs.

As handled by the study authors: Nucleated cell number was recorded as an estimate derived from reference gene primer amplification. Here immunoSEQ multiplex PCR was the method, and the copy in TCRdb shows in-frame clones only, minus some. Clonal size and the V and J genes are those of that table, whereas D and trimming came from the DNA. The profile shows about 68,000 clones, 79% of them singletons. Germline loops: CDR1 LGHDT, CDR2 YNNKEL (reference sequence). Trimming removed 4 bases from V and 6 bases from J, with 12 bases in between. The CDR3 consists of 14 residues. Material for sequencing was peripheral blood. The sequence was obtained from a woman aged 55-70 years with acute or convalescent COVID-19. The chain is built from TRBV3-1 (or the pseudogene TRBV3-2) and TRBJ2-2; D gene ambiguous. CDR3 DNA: TGTGCCAGCAGCCTACAGTCCATCCCCGGGGAGCTGTTTTTT. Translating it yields CASSLQSIPGELFF.